This entry describes one T cell receptor beta chain. The authors' processing: From reference gene primer amplification, estimates of nucleated cell counts were derived. Assay: immunoSEQ multiplex PCR; the TCRdb copy retains only in-frame clones and omits some. V and J calls and clone size are as listed in that table; D and trimming were resolved from the DNA. The sample shows roughly 200,000 clones, around 80% of them seen only once. This record belongs to a study of blood T cell repertoires in COVID-19. About the research overall: Samples taken during acute and convalescent COVID-19 were collected in the United States, Italy and Spain. Sources were T cells, B-cell-depleted T cells, or PBMCs; the material itself was cDNA or gDNA.

V lost 5 bases to trimming and J lost 1 base, with 8 bases between them. The CDR3 runs to 13 residues. Germline V gene data show CDR1 as SSHAT and CDR2 as FNYEAQ (reference sequence). Sequenced material: peripheral blood. The V gene is TRBV7-7, the J gene TRBJ1-1; D is perhaps TRBD1 (6 bases). The sequence was obtained from a man aged 50 or older who had recovered from COVID-19. This chain's CDR3 is CASSQDRNTEAFF. The CDR3 nucleotides are TGTGCCAGCAGCCAGGACAGGAACACTGAAGCTTTCTTT.